This passage covers 21 T cell receptor beta chains from one sample sequenced in a study of graft-versus-host responses after intestinal transplantation. TCRdb's table, derived via immunoSEQ multiplex PCR, lists solely in-frame clones and lacks some. The sample has 80,000 to 95,000 clones, around nine tenths seen once. Their antigen targets remain unknown. The sample in question was unstimulated CD8+ T cells sorted from spleen or lymph node cells, obtained before intestinal transplant. These receptors were collected from a human donor who received an intestinal transplant.

V usage is TRBV29-1 and J usage is TRBJ2-7; 9 bases map to TRBD2. The CDR3 length is 14 residues. After removal of 4 bases from V and 4 bases from J, the junction contained 8 bases not matched to a gene. Per germline, CDR1 SQVTM and CDR2 ANQGSEA. Written as DNA, the CDR3 is TGCAGCGTTGTGGGGCGGGAGGGCCTATACGAGCAGTACTTC. This codes for CSVVGREGLYEQYF.

A word on this clone: This sample includes further DNA sequences coding for the same CDR3. The chain joins TRBV6-5 to TRBJ1-5, with 7 bases aligning to TRBD1. After removal of 6 bases from V and 0 bases from J, the junction contained 5 bases not matched to a gene. The CDR3 totals 15 residues. Germline V gives CDR1 MNHEY, CDR2 SVGAGI. Here the CDR3 reads CASSLTGDSNQPQHF. CDR3 sequence (DNA): TGTGCCAGCAGCCTTACAGGGGATAGCAATCAGCCCCAGCATTTT.

The chain links TRBV2 to TRBJ2-5; D is perhaps TRBD1 (6 bases). Germline CDR1 reads SNHLY; CDR2 reads FYNNEI. The CDR3 is made up of 15 amino acids. V was clipped by 8 bases and J by 1 base, with 17 bases between them. CDR3 residues: CASGNGQGIQETQYF. The DNA of the CDR3 is TGTGCCAGCGGGAACGGGCAGGGGATCCAAGAGACCCAGTACTTC.

The chain recombines TRBV19 with TRBJ2-7; 7 bases map to TRBD2. V shed 5 bases, J shed 3 bases, and the junction held 7 bases outside the gene matches. This CDR3 spans 14 amino acids. From germline, CDR1 is LNHDA and CDR2 SQIVND (reference sequence). This chain's CDR3 is CASSQGLVLYEQYF. The DNA of the CDR3 is TGTGCCAGTAGTCAAGGACTAGTTCTCTACGAGCAGTACTTC.

The chain links TRBV15 to TRBJ2-1; D is undetermined. The ends were cut back, 4 bases at V and 4 bases at J, with 8 bases in the middle. The CDR3 runs 13 residues. Germline lookup yields CDR1 LNHNV and CDR2 YYDKDF (reference sequence). CDR3 nucleotides: TGTGCCACCAGCAACGTAGTGTACAATGAGCAGTTCTTC. Its translation: CATSNVVYNEQFF.

This chain links TRBV6-5 with TRBJ2-7; D could derive from TRBD1 or TRBD2 (5 bases each). The CDR3 is made up of 14 amino acids. Germline V gene lookup returns CDR1 MNHEY and CDR2 SVGAGI. V shed 0 bases and J shed 6 bases, with 12 bases lying between them. The CDR3 DNA reads as TGTGCCAGCAGTTACTCGATTTCCGGGGCCGAGCAGTACTTC. This translates into CASSYSISGAEQYF.

The rearrangement uses TRBV4-1 and TRBJ1-2; 11 bases line up with TRBD1. CDR3 length: 16 residues. Germline CDR1 MGHRA, CDR2 YSYEKL. With V trimmed by 3 bases and J by 4 bases, 7 bases remained unmatched. In DNA, the CDR3 is TGCGCCAGCAGCCAGGCCGGACAGGGGGCTACCTATGGCTACACCTTC. Protein product: CASSQAGQGATYGYTF.

The chain joins TRBV10-2 to TRBJ1-6; D is unclear. Germline values: CDR1 WSHSY, CDR2 SAAADI. V was shortened by 9 bases and J by 7 bases, with 16 bases between the two germline ends. The CDR3 sequence is 14 residues long. The CDR3 sequence is CASQPWTENSPLHF. CDR3 sequence (DNA): TGCGCCAGTCAACCTTGGACGGAAAATTCACCCCTCCACTTT.

The rearrangement links TRBV11-1 to TRBJ2-7; possible D gene TRBD1, 5 bases. Trimming left V 3 bases short and J 0 bases short, with 9 bases between. The CDR3 is made up of 14 amino acids. Germline V CDR1 and CDR2: SGHAT, FQDESV (reference sequence). CDR3 protein: CASSFRQSSYEQYF. CDR3 nucleotides: TGTGCCAGCAGCTTCAGACAGAGCTCCTACGAGCAGTACTTC.

The rearrangement links TRBV5-1 to TRBJ1-2; tentatively, D is TRBD1 (5 bases). Germline CDR1 SGHRS, CDR2 YFSETQ. This CDR3 spans 15 amino acids. The germline V and J ends were trimmed by 4 bases and 4 bases, with 17 bases remaining between them. CDR3 DNA sequence: TGCGCCAGCAGCAATCTGGAGGGACTTCCCTATGGCTACACCTTC. This encodes CASSNLEGLPYGYTF.

The V gene is TRBV9, the J gene TRBJ1-6; tentatively, D is TRBD1 (5 bases). This CDR3 has 17 amino acids. The germline CDR1 and CDR2 sequences are SGDLS and YYNGEE. The V end lost 0 bases, the J end lost 6 bases, and 16 bases lay between the germline ends. The DNA of the CDR3 is TGTGCCAGCAGCGTAGGGGCGGGACCAACCGGTAATTCACCCCTCCACTTT. This gives the protein CASSVGAGPTGNSPLHF.

The chain has TRBV9 and TRBJ2-6; unclear D gene. Germline CDR1 is SGDLS and CDR2 is YYNGEE. The CDR3 is made up of 16 amino acids. Trimming took off 2 bases at V and 0 bases at J, with 9 bases between the two ends. The CDR3 loop is CASSVQTASGANVLTF. The DNA for the CDR3 is TGTGCCAGCAGCGTGCAGACCGCCTCTGGGGCCAACGTCCTGACTTTC.

The CDR3 is CASSLAGGSDTQYF. The CDR3, as DNA: TGTGCCAGCAGCTTGGCGGGGGGTTCAGATACGCAGTATTTT. The chain is built from TRBV11-2 and TRBJ2-3, with 8 bases lining up with TRBD2. CDR3 length: 14 residues. V gave up 3 bases and J gave up 4 bases; unmatched junction bases: 3. Germline V CDR1 and CDR2: SGHAT, FQNNGV.

This chain connects TRBV27 to TRBJ2-3; D gene ambiguous. The V end was cut by 0 bases, the J end by 6 bases, with 7 bases between. Germline V gives CDR1 MNHEY, CDR2 SMNVEV (reference sequence). The CDR3 covers 13 residues. CDR3 region: CASSLSGYDTQYF. CDR3 bases: TGTGCCAGCAGTTTATCAGGGTATGATACGCAGTATTTT.

The V call is TRBV11-2, the J call TRBJ1-6; D possibly corresponds to TRBD1 (5 bases). The CDR3 sequence is 16 residues long. Germline assignment: CDR1 SGHAT and CDR2 FQNNGV. V was clipped by 0 bases and J by 9 bases, with 15 bases between them. CDR3 protein: CASSLDGTDAGSPLHF. CDR3 nucleotides: TGTGCCAGCAGCTTAGATGGGACCGATGCCGGTTCACCCCTCCACTTT.

The V call is TRBV7-6, the J call TRBJ2-6, with 7 bases matching TRBD2. The V segment lost 3 bases and the J segment 0 bases; nucleotides outside the gene matches: 11. CDR1 SGHVS and CDR2 FNYEAQ come from the germline V gene. The CDR3 totals 19 residues. The CDR3 DNA is TGTGCCAGCAGCTTTTCTAGGGAGGGCTCACTCTCTGGGGCCAACGTCCTGACTTTC. Translation: CASSFSREGSLSGANVLTF.

About this clone: The junction differs from germline at one of its ends, possibly a read error. The chain is built from TRBV6-1 and TRBJ2-1; 7 bases are shared with TRBD1. Germline V gives CDR1 MNHNS, CDR2 SASEGT. CDR3 length: 11 residues. CDR3 sequence: CATGLYNEQFF. CDR3 DNA sequence: TGCGCGACAGGGTTGTACAATGAGCAGTTCTTC.

This clone was recorded only once. The chain links TRBV5-6 to TRBJ1-4, with a possible D match to TRBD1 (6 bases). The V end was cut by 0 bases, the J end by 5 bases, with 11 bases between. This CDR3 has 15 amino acids. Germline CDR1 and CDR2: SGHDT and YYEEEE. Written as DNA, the CDR3 is TGTGCCAGCAGCTTGGCGACAGGCCCCAATGAAAAACTGTTTTTT. Protein sequence: CASSLATGPNEKLFF.

This clone was seen more than once but under ten times. The chain employs TRBV13 and TRBJ1-4; weak D call: TRBD1 (6 bases). V gave up 2 bases and J gave up 5 bases, with 9 bases separating them. This CDR3 spans 14 amino acids. The germline CDR1 and CDR2 sequences are PRHDT and FYEKMQ (reference sequence). CDR3 DNA: TGTGCCAGCAGCTTAAAGGGGGGGAATGAAAAACTGTTTTTT. This translates into CASSLKGGNEKLFF.

The V and J genes are TRBV28 and TRBJ1-6; 8 positions match TRBD1. Germline CDR1 reads MDHEN; CDR2 reads SYDVKM. V lost 5 bases and J lost 14; bases outside the gene matches: 8. The CDR3 has 13 residues. The CDR3 DNA reads as TGTGCCAGCAGTCCAGGACAGGGATTCACCCTCCACTTT. Translating gives CASSPGQGFTLHF.

The rearrangement uses TRBV11-2 and TRBJ2-6; 9 bases are shared with TRBD1. This CDR3 is built from 19 residues. V dropped 4 bases and J dropped 3; count of bases not matched to a gene: 13. From germline, CDR1 is SGHAT and CDR2 FQNNGV. The CDR3 region has the DNA TGTGCCAGCAGCTCCACGAGGGGACAGGGTCAACTTGGGGCCAACGTCCTGACTTTC. Amino acid sequence: CASSSTRGQGQLGANVLTF.